One and the same sample provided the 18 T cell receptor beta chains below, sequenced in a study of OX40 agonist ivuxolimab in advanced cancers. Sequencing was performed with immunoSEQ multiplex PCR; in TCRdb, only in-frame clones are kept and a portion is missing. Of 60,000 to 100,000 clones listed, roughly 87% are singletons. The material sequenced was CD4+ or CD8+ T cells sorted from blood, taken in a trial of the OX40 agonist ivuxolimab. These TCRs come from an adult with an advanced solid tumor such as melanoma, head and neck, liver or kidney cancer.

V and J are TRBV19 and TRBJ1-2; tentatively, D is TRBD1 (5 bases). V was cut by 8 bases and J by 4 bases, with 20 bases left in between. Germline V gives CDR1 LNHDA, CDR2 SQIVND (reference sequence). The length of the CDR3 is 15 residues. The CDR3 reads CASQLGEYWSYGYTF. In DNA form, the CDR3 reads TGTGCCAGTCAACTGGGGGAGTATTGGTCCTATGGCTACACCTTC.

This clone was recorded once. The chain carries TRBV7-9 and TRBJ2-5; 15 bases agree with TRBD2. The CDR3 runs 18 residues. Germline V gene data show CDR1 as SEHNR and CDR2 as FQNEAQ (reference sequence). The trim removed 5 bases at V and 2 bases at J, leaving 9 bases unmatched. The CDR3 DNA reads TGTGCCAGCAGCCGGCCCGGGACTAGCGGGAGGAATCAAGAGACCCAGTACTTC. It specifies CASSRPGTSGRNQETQYF.

This clone appeared once. V is TRBV7-8 and J is TRBJ2-7; TRBD2 is a possible D gene (6 bases). The CDR3 is 17 amino acids. V lost 0 bases, J lost 4 bases, and 19 bases lay in between. Germline-derived CDR1 and CDR2 are SGHVS and FQNEAQ. This CDR3 reads CASSLAPWERGIYEQYF. CDR3 sequence (DNA): TGTGCCAGCAGCTTAGCCCCGTGGGAACGCGGGATTTACGAGCAGTACTTC.

This clone was seen once. The chain recombines TRBV25-1 with TRBJ1-1; 9 bases are a match to TRBD1. The J segment lost 1 base and the V segment lost 5 bases, leaving 2 bases of the junction unmatched. The germline V gene encodes CDR1 MGHDK and CDR2 SYGVNS. The CDR3 consists of 14 residues. CDR3: CASSKTGGNTEAFF. For the CDR3, the DNA is TGTGCCAGCAGTAAGACAGGGGGGAACACTGAAGCTTTCTTT.

V is TRBV28 and J is TRBJ1-2; maybe TRBD1 (6 bases). Looked up from germline, CDR1 is MDHEN and CDR2 is SYDVKM. CDR3 size: 15 residues. V was clipped by 7 bases and J by 5 bases, with 20 bases between them. DNA for the CDR3: TGTGCCAGCAACCCCCAACAGGGTGGGGTTTATGGCTACACCTTC. It is translated as CASNPQQGGVYGYTF.

The chain's CDR3 is CSATGTANYEQYF. The CDR3 coding sequence is TGCAGCGCTACCGGGACGGCCAACTACGAGCAGTACTTC. The chain carries TRBV29-1 and TRBJ2-7; either TRBD1 or TRBD2 may fit D (5 bases each). The CDR3 contains 13 residues. V was cut by 7 bases and J by 3 bases, with 16 bases left in between. Germline V gene lookup returns CDR1 SQVTM and CDR2 ANQGSEA.

This chain joins TRBV6-1 and TRBJ2-1; 12 bases line up with TRBD1. The CDR3 contains 17 residues. CDR1 MNHNS and CDR2 SASEGT come from the germline V gene. The trim removed 4 bases at V and 5 bases at J, leaving 9 bases unmatched. In DNA form, the CDR3 reads TGTGCCAGCAGTGGCCGGGACAGGGGGCGATACCACAATGAGCAGTTCTTC. This translates into CASSGRDRGRYHNEQFF.

The V and J genes are TRBV15 and TRBJ2-3, with 10 bases identical to TRBD2. Trimming cost V 8 bases and J 3 bases; bases outside gene matches: 2. The CDR3 loop spans 13 amino acids. The germline CDR1 and CDR2 sequences are LNHNV and YYDKDF (reference sequence). The chain's CDR3 is CATGLAATDTQYF. The CDR3 bases are TGTGCCACCGGACTAGCGGCGACAGATACGCAGTATTTT.

The chain links TRBV7-3 to TRBJ2-7, with D unclear. Trimming cost V 5 bases and J 6 bases, with 20 bases left between them. The germline CDR1 and CDR2 sequences are SGHTA and FQGTGA. This CDR3 region has 15 residues. As DNA, the CDR3 is TGTGCCAGCAGCCTAGACCCGGACCGACGCTCCGAGCAGTACTTC. It encodes CASSLDPDRRSEQYF.

The V gene is TRBV10-2, the J gene TRBJ2-3; 8 bases map to TRBD2. Looked up from germline, CDR1 is WSHSY and CDR2 is SAAADI. The CDR3 contains 14 residues. V shed 4 bases and J 1 base; nucleotides not matched to a gene: 1. This CDR3 reads CASSVAGRTDTQYF. As DNA, the CDR3 is TGCGCCAGCAGTGTAGCGGGACGCACAGATACGCAGTATTTT.

V usage is TRBV6-1 and J usage is TRBJ2-4; possibly TRBD2 for D (6 bases). The CDR3 length is 20 residues. With 3 bases removed from V and 1 base from J, the gap between germline ends came to 25 bases. Germline lookup yields CDR1 MNHNS and CDR2 SASEGT. The CDR3 reads CASSDGARFRLVGAKNIQYF. The CDR3 DNA reads TGTGCCAGCAGTGATGGAGCACGGTTCAGACTAGTTGGGGCCAAAAACATTCAGTACTTC.

The rearrangement joins TRBV5-4 to TRBJ2-6, with D unclear. The CDR3 is made up of 15 amino acids. V dropped 5 bases and J dropped 0 bases, with 9 bases sitting between them. The V gene's germline CDR1 is SGHNT and CDR2 YYREEE (reference sequence). CDR3 in DNA: TGTGCCAGCAGGGCAGAGTTCTCTGGGGCCAACGTCCTGACTTTC. Its protein product is CASRAEFSGANVLTF.

The chain uses TRBV19 and TRBJ2-3; 7 bases align to TRBD1. The V segment lost 5 bases and the J segment 1 base; nucleotides outside the gene matches: 9. The CDR3 has 16 amino acids. CDR1 is LNHDA, CDR2 SQIVND, per germline (reference sequence). CDR3: CASSVRGGSGTDTQYF. CDR3 coding DNA: TGTGCCAGTAGTGTAAGAGGGGGCTCGGGCACAGATACGCAGTATTTT.

This sequence joins TRBV5-6 and TRBJ2-7; perhaps TRBD2 as D (7 bases). Germline V gene sequence: CDR1 SGHDT, CDR2 YYEEEE. Deletions cut 4 bases from V and 0 bases from J, with 20 bases between. The CDR3 contains 17 residues. CDR3 loop: CASSRGPPGGSSYEQYF. DNA for the CDR3: TGTGCCAGCAGCCGGGGGCCTCCGGGAGGAAGCTCCTACGAGCAGTACTTC. The variable domain in full, completed from reference TRBV5-6 and TRBJ2-7, reads DAGVTQSPTHLIKTRGQQVTLRCSPKSGHDTVSWYQQALGQGPQFIFQYYEEEERQRGNFPDRFSGHQFPNYSSELNVNALLLGDSALYLCASSRGPPGGSSYEQYFGPGTRLTVT.

The chain links TRBV2 to TRBJ2-5, with D tentatively TRBD2 (6 bases). Germline V gives CDR1 SNHLY, CDR2 FYNNEI. Trimming stripped 5 bases from V and 3 bases from J, with 7 bases between. The CDR3 consists of 12 residues. The DNA of the CDR3 is TGTGCCAGCAGTCGACTAGAAGAGACCCAGTACTTC. Its protein product is CASSRLEETQYF. Full variable domain (missing parts from reference TRBV2 and TRBJ2-5): EPEVTQTPSHQVTQMGQEVILRCVPISNHLYFYWYRQILGQKVEFLVSFYNNEISEKSEIFDDQFSVERPDGSNFTLKIRSTKLEDSAMYFCASSRLEETQYFGPGTRLLVL.

As DNA, the CDR3 is TGCGCCAGCAGCGAGACAGGTGCTAGCGGAAGCCAAGAGACCCAGTACTTC. It yields the protein CASSETGASGSQETQYF. The chain carries TRBV10-2 and TRBJ2-5; tentative D call: TRBD2 (7 bases). V lost 6 bases and J 1 base, leaving 21 bases between the germline ends. CDR1 WSHSY and CDR2 SAAADI come from the germline V gene. The CDR3 is 17 amino acids.

This chain connects TRBV5-8 to TRBJ1-1; 9 nucleotides agree with TRBD1. The V gene's germline CDR1 is SGHTS and CDR2 YDEGEE. The V gene end was trimmed by 4 bases and the J gene end by 9 bases; junction bases not matched to a gene: 7. The CDR3 has 13 residues. DNA of the CDR3: TGTGCCAGCAGCAAGGACAGGGGAGACAAAGCTTTCTTT. This translates into CASSKDRGDKAFF.

The V gene is TRBV5-1, the J gene TRBJ1-4; D is undetermined. The V and J ends lost 5 bases and 2 bases respectively, with 13 bases between them. The CDR3 sequence is 15 residues long. Germline V lookup: CDR1 SGHRS, CDR2 YFSETQ. The chain's CDR3 is CASRENGNTNEKLFF. The CDR3 bases are TGCGCCAGCAGGGAGAACGGCAATACTAATGAAAAACTGTTTTTT.